This TCR beta chain was sequenced in a study of T cell changes during pregnancy in multiple sclerosis. Using immunoSEQ multiplex PCR, the repertoire was profiled, and TCRdb retains in-frame clones only, with some absent. The table records 51,000 or so clones, 93% of them present only once. The specimen comprised peripheral blood, sampled in the second trimester of pregnancy. The TCR originated in a female donor with multiple sclerosis, enrolled in a pregnancy study.

The CDR3: CASSPQLGSSGNTIYF. The CDR3 DNA is TGTGCCAGCTCACCCCAACTAGGGAGCTCTGGAAACACCATATATTTT. V and J are TRBV18 and TRBJ1-3, with no clear D. Trimming removed 3 bases from V and 0 bases from J, with 12 bases in between. This CDR3 is 16 amino acids long. Germline CDR1 reads KGHSH; CDR2 reads LQKENI.